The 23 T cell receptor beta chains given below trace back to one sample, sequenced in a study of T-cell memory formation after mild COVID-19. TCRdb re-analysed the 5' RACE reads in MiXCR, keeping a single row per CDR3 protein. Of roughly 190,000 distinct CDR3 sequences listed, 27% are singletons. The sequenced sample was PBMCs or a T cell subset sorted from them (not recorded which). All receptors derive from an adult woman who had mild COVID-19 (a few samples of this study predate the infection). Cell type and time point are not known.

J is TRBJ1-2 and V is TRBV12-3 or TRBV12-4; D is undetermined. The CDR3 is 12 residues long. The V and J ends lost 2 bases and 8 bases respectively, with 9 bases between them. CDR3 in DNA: TGTGCCAGCAGTTTATGGGAGAACGGCTACACCTTC. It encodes CASSLWENGYTF.

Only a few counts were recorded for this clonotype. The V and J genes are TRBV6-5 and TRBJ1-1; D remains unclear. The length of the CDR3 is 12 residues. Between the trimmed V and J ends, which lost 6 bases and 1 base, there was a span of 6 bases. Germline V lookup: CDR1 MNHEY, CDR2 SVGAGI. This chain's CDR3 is CASRLENTEAFF. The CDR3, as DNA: TGTGCCAGCAGATTAGAGAACACTGAAGCTTTCTTT.

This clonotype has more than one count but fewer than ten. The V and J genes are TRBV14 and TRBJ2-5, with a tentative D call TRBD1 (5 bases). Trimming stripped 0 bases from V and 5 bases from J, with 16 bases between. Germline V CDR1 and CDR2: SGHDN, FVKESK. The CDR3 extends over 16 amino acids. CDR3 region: CASSQEANLPGETQYF. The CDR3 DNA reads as TGTGCCAGCAGCCAAGAGGCCAATCTCCCAGGGGAGACCCAGTACTTC.

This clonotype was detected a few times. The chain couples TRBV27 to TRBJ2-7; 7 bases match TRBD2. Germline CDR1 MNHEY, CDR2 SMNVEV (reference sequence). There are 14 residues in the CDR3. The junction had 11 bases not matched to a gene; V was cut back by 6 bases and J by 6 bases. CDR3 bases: TGTGCCAGCAGCCTCCTTGCTGGGGGGGGCGAGCAGTACTTC. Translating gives CASSLLAGGGEQYF.

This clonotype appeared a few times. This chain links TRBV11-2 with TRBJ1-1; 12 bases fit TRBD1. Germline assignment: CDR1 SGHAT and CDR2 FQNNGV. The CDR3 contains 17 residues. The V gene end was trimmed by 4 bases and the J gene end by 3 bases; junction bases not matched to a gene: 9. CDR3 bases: TGTGCCAGCAGCTCTGGGACAGGGGGCATTCGGGACACTGAAGCTTTCTTT. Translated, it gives CASSSGTGGIRDTEAFF.

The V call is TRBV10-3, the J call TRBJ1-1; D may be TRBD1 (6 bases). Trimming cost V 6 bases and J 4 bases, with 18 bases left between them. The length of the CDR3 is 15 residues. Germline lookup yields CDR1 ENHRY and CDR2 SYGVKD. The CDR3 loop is CAIRRETGRSTEAFF. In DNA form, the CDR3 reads TGTGCCATCAGGAGAGAGACAGGAAGGTCCACTGAAGCTTTCTTT.

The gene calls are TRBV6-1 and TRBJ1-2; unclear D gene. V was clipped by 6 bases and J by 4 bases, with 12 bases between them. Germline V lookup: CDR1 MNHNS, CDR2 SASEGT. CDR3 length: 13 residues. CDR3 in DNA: TGTGCCAGCAGGCCAACAGCAGCCTATGGCTACACCTTC. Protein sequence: CASRPTAAYGYTF.

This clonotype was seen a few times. The CDR3 reads CASSQVAGTSGSSYNEQFF. CDR3 DNA sequence: TGTGCCAGCAGCCAAGTAGCCGGGACTAGCGGGAGCTCCTACAATGAGCAGTTCTTC. V usage is TRBV4-2 and J usage is TRBJ2-1; 14 positions match TRBD2. The ends lost 1 base at V and 0 bases at J; junction bases unmatched: 5. Germline V CDR1 and CDR2: LGHNA, YNFKEQ. The CDR3 extends over 19 amino acids.

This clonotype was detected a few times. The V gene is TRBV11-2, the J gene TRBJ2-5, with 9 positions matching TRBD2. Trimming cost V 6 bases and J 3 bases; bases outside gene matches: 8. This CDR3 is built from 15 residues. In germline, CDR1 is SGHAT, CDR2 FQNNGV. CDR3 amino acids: CASSSAGGPEETQYF. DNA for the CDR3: TGTGCCAGCAGTTCCGCGGGAGGGCCTGAAGAGACCCAGTACTTC.

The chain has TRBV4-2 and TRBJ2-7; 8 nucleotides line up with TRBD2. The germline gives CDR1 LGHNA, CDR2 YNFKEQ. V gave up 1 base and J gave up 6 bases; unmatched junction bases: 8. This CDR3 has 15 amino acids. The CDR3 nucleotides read TGTGCCAGCAGCCAAGTGACGGGGGGGATAGGCGAGCAGTACTTC. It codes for CASSQVTGGIGEQYF.

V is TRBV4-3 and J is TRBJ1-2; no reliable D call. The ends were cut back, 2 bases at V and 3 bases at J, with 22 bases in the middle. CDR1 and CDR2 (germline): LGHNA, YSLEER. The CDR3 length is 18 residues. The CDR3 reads CASSQKAYGNPVHYGYTF. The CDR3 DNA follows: TGCGCCAGCAGCCAAAAGGCATACGGCAATCCAGTACACTATGGCTACACCTTC.

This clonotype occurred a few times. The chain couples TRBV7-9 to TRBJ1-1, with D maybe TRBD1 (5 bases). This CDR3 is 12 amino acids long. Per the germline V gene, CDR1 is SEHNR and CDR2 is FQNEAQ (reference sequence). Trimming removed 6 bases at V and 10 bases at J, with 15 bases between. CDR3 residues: CASSSDTRAAFF. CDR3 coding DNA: TGTGCCAGCAGTTCGGACACCCGCGCAGCTTTCTTT.

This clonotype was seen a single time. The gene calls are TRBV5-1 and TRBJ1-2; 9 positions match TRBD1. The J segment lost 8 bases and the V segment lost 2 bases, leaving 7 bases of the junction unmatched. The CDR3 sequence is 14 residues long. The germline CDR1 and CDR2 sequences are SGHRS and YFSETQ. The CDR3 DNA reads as TGCGCCAGCAGCTTCCTCGGGACAGGGAAAGGCTACACCTTC. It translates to CASSFLGTGKGYTF. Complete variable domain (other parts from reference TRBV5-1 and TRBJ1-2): KAGVTQTPRYLIKTRGQQVTLSCSPISGHRSVSWYQQTPGQGLQFLFEYFSETQRNKGNFPGRFSGRQFSNSRSEMNVSTLELGDSALYLCASSFLGTGKGYTFGSGTRLTVV.

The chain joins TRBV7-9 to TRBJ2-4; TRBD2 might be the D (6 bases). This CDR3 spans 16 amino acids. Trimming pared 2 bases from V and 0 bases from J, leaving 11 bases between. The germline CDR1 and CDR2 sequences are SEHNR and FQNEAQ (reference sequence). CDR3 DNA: TGTGCCAGCAGCTTATCAGGAGGGATAGCCAAAAACATTCAGTACTTC. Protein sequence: CASSLSGGIAKNIQYF.

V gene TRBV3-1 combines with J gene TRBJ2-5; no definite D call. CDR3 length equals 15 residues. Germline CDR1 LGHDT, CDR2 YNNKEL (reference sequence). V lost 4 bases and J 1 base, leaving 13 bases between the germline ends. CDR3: CASSPRVDTQETQYF. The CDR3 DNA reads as TGTGCCAGCAGCCCAAGGGTGGATACCCAAGAGACCCAGTACTTC.

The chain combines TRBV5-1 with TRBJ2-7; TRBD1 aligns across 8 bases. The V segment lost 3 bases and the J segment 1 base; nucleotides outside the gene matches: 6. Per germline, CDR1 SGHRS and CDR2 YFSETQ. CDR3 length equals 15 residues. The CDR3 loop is CASSSGTGLSYEQYF. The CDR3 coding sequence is TGCGCCAGCAGCTCCGGGACAGGTCTATCCTACGAGCAGTACTTC.

CDR3 DNA: TGCGCCAGCGCGGGACAGGGGGCGCTCGGGGCCAACGTCCTGACTTTC. Its protein product is CASAGQGALGANVLTF. V usage is TRBV5-1 and J usage is TRBJ2-6, with 12 bases lining up with TRBD1. The V segment lost 7 bases and the J segment 4 bases; nucleotides outside the gene matches: 6. Germline loops: CDR1 SGHRS, CDR2 YFSETQ. The CDR3 has 16 amino acids.

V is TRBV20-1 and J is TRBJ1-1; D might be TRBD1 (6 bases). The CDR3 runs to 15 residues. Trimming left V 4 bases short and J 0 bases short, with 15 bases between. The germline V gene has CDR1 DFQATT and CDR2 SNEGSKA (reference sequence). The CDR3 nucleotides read TGCAGTGCTAAGGGTCCAGGGGTTATGAACACTGAAGCTTTCTTT. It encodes CSAKGPGVMNTEAFF.

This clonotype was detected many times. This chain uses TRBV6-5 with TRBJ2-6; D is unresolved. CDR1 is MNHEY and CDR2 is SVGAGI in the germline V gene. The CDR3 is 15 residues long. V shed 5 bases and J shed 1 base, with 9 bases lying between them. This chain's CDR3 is CASSRLWSGANVLTF. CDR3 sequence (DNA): TGTGCCAGCAGTCGCCTTTGGTCTGGGGCCAACGTCCTGACTTTC.

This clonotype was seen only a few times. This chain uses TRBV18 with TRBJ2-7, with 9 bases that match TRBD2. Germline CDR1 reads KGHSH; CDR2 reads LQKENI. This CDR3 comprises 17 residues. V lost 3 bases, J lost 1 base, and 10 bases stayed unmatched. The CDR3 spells CASSPPSGTTRSYEQYF. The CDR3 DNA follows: TGTGCCAGCTCACCCCCTAGCGGGACCACCCGATCCTACGAGCAGTACTTC.

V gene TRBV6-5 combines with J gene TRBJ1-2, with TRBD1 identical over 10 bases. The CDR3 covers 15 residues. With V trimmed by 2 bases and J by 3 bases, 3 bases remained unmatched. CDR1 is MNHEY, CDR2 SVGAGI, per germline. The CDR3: CASSYVTGGYYGYTF. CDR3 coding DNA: TGTGCCAGCAGTTACGTGACAGGGGGCTACTATGGCTACACCTTC.

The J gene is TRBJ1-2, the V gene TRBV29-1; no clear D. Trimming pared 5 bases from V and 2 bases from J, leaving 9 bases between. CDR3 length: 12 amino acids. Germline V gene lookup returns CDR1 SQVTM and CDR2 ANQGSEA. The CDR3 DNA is TGCAGCGTTACGCGAGGGAACTATGGCTACACCTTC. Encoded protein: CSVTRGNYGYTF. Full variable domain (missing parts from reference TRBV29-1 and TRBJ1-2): SAVISQKPSRDICQRGTSLTIQCQVDSQVTMMFWYRQQPGQSLTLIATANQGSEATYESGFVIDKFPISRPNLTFSTLTVSNMSPEDSSIYLCSVTRGNYGYTFGSGTRLTVV.

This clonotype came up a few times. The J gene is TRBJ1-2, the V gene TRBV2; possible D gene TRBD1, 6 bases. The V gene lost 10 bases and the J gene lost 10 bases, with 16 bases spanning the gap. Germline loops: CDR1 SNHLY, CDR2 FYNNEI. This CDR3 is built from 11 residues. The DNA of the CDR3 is TGTGCCACTTCGGAACAGGGAGTCTACACCTTC. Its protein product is CATSEQGVYTF.